This paragraph reports one T cell receptor (beta chain). Its antigen is unknown. V was trimmed by 6 bases and J by 8 bases, leaving 13 bases between them. The CDR3 runs 12 residues. The germline V gene has CDR1 SNHLY and CDR2 FYNNEI. The data were obtained in a study of OX40 agonist ivuxolimab in advanced cancers. Whole-study context: Participants, around 80% male, averaged around 60 years of age, ranging from roughly 23 to 90. Regarding the study as a whole: Partial responders at 0.1-3.0 mg/kg showed near-lowest clonal expansion.

Systemic immunosuppression or autoimmune disease history was grounds to exclude patients. Using immunoSEQ multiplex PCR, the repertoire was profiled, and TCRdb retains in-frame clones only, with some absent. In the table there are around 90,000 clones, around nine tenths of which are singletons. The specimen was CD4+ or CD8+ T cells sorted from blood, collected in a trial of the OX40 agonist ivuxolimab. The receptor comes from an adult with an advanced solid tumor such as melanoma, head and neck, liver or kidney cancer. The chain has TRBV2 and TRBJ1-2; D is uncertain. The CDR3 bases are TGTGCCAGCAGCGGGTCGGCCCGGGGCTACACCTTC. Protein: CASSGSARGYTF.